One and the same sample provided the 19 T cell receptor beta chains below, sequenced in a study of OX40 agonist ivuxolimab in advanced cancers. Only in-frame clones appear in the TCRdb table, and some are missing; sequencing was by immunoSEQ multiplex PCR. The sample records 55,000 to 85,000 clones, about 90% being singletons. Sequenced here: CD4+ or CD8+ T cells sorted from blood, sampled in a trial of the OX40 agonist ivuxolimab. The receptors shown here come from an adult with an advanced solid tumor such as melanoma, head and neck, liver or kidney cancer.

The V call is TRBV27, the J call TRBJ2-2; D might be TRBD1 or TRBD2, each matching 5 bases. This CDR3 is built from 15 residues. V was trimmed by 6 bases and J by 2 bases, leaving 13 bases between them. CDR1 is MNHEY, CDR2 SMNVEV, per germline (reference sequence). The CDR3 reads CASRRPGPNTGELFF. DNA of the CDR3: TGTGCCAGCAGAAGACCGGGACCAAACACCGGGGAGCTGTTTTTT.

CDR3 coding DNA: TGCGCCAGCAGCTTGATGGCAAGGGGAGGCAATGAGCAGTTCTTC. This gives the protein CASSLMARGGNEQFF. This chain uses TRBV5-1 with TRBJ2-1; weak D call: TRBD2 (6 bases). Germline CDR1 and CDR2: SGHRS and YFSETQ. V was shortened by 1 base and J by 6 bases, with 14 bases between the two germline ends. The length of the CDR3 is 15 residues.

The chain couples TRBV14 to TRBJ2-6, with TRBD1 identical over 8 bases. The V gene end was trimmed by 4 bases and the J gene end by 2 bases; junction bases not matched to a gene: 7. Germline V CDR1 and CDR2: SGHDN, FVKESK. The CDR3 consists of 17 residues. CDR3 sequence: CASSRSDRAAGANVLTF. In nucleotides, the CDR3 is TGTGCCAGCAGCCGTTCGGACAGGGCCGCTGGGGCCAACGTCCTGACTTTC. The variable domain in full, completed from reference TRBV14 and TRBJ2-6, reads EAGVTQFPSHSVIEKGQTVTLRCDPISGHDNLYWYRRVMGKEIKFLLHFVKESKQDESGMPNNRFLAERTGGTYSTLKVQPAELEDSGVYFCASSRSDRAAGANVLTFGAGSRLTVL.

The chain links TRBV7-8 to TRBJ2-1; TRBD2 matches at 7 bases. Germline values: CDR1 SGHVS, CDR2 FQNEAQ. This CDR3 is 14 amino acids long. V lost 4 bases, J lost 6 bases, and 6 bases stayed unmatched. The CDR3: CASSSRDYANEQFF. The CDR3 region has the DNA TGTGCCAGCAGCTCCCGGGACTACGCCAATGAGCAGTTCTTC.

The CDR3 protein is CASSRGQRETRPFF. The CDR3 DNA is TGTGCCAGTAGTAGGGGGCAGCGGGAGACTCGTCCGTTCTTC. This chain joins TRBV19 and TRBJ2-1, with 8 nucleotides matching TRBD2. The trim removed 4 bases at V and 15 bases at J, leaving 14 bases unmatched. CDR3 length: 14 residues. The germline V gene encodes CDR1 LNHDA and CDR2 SQIVND (reference sequence).

V is TRBV6-5 and J is TRBJ1-1; unclear D gene. Trimming left V 0 bases short and J 1 base short, with 9 bases between. CDR1 and CDR2 (germline): MNHEY, SVGAGI. CDR3 length: 15 residues. CDR3 amino acids: CASSYSRGANTEAFF. DNA of the CDR3: TGTGCCAGCAGTTACTCGAGAGGAGCGAACACTGAAGCTTTCTTT.

The V gene is TRBV7-9, the J gene TRBJ2-5; 10 bases line up with TRBD2. The CDR3 length is 18 residues. In germline, CDR1 is SEHNR, CDR2 FQNEAQ (reference sequence). J lost 4 bases, V lost 4 bases, and 15 bases had no gene match. CDR3 amino acids: CASSSFTSGRGQRETQYF. For the CDR3, the DNA is TGTGCCAGCAGCTCCTTTACCAGCGGGAGGGGCCAGAGAGAGACCCAGTACTTC.

The chain employs TRBV28 and TRBJ2-7, with D possibly matching TRBD1 (6 bases). The V end was cut by 6 bases, the J end by 4 bases, with 16 bases between. CDR3 size: 14 residues. Germline loops: CDR1 MDHEN, CDR2 SYDVKM. Here the CDR3 reads CASRVDSANYEQYF. CDR3 DNA: TGTGCCAGCAGAGTGGACAGCGCTAATTACGAGCAGTACTTC.

The chain has TRBV7-9 and TRBJ1-1; tentative D call: TRBD1 (5 bases). The V and J ends lost 5 bases and 5 bases respectively, with 6 bases between them. From germline, CDR1 is SEHNR and CDR2 FQNEAQ (reference sequence). This CDR3 contains 11 residues. CDR3 DNA sequence: TGTGCCAGCAGCGCAGGGACTGAAGCTTTCTTT. It translates to CASSAGTEAFF.

The chain uses TRBV28 and TRBJ2-2; TRBD1 matches 9 bases. CDR1 and CDR2 (germline): MDHEN, SYDVKM. This CDR3 has 15 amino acids. The V and J ends lost 6 bases and 3 bases, in that order; junction bases with no gene match: 5. The CDR3 coding sequence is TGTGCCAGCAGACACAGGGGGCAGTACACCGGGGAGCTGTTTTTT. Translating gives CASRHRGQYTGELFF.

This clone was picked up a small number of times. V gene TRBV5-1 combines with J gene TRBJ1-1; TRBD1 might be the D (5 bases). The CDR3 totals 14 residues. With 3 bases removed from V and 1 base from J, the gap between germline ends came to 10 bases. The germline V gene has CDR1 SGHRS and CDR2 YFSETQ. The CDR3 protein is CASSWGTANTEAFF. In DNA form, the CDR3 reads TGCGCCAGCAGCTGGGGGACTGCGAACACTGAAGCTTTCTTT. Looking up the rest from reference TRBV5-1 and TRBJ1-1 gives the full variable domain: KAGVTQTPRYLIKTRGQQVTLSCSPISGHRSVSWYQQTPGQGLQFLFEYFSETQRNKGNFPGRFSGRQFSNSRSEMNVSTLELGDSALYLCASSWGTANTEAFFGQGTRLTVV.

The chain links TRBV28 to TRBJ2-5; 8 bases are shared with TRBD1. There are 16 residues in the CDR3. The V gene's germline CDR1 is MDHEN and CDR2 SYDVKM. The J segment lost 7 bases and the V segment lost 3 bases, leaving 13 bases of the junction unmatched. The CDR3 loop reads CASSLGQNRGTGTQYF. The CDR3 DNA reads TGTGCCAGCAGTTTGGGGCAAAACAGGGGGACCGGGACCCAGTACTTC.

The chain links TRBV6-6 to TRBJ2-1, with 11 bases lining up with TRBD2. CDR1 and CDR2 (germline): MNHNY, SVGAGI (reference sequence). The trim removed 10 bases at V and 5 bases at J, leaving 7 bases unmatched. This CDR3 region has 14 residues. The CDR3 here is CATYGTSGDNEQFF. The CDR3 coding sequence is TGTGCCACCTACGGGACTAGCGGAGACAATGAGCAGTTCTTC.

The chain has TRBV9 and TRBJ2-5, with TRBD1 matching over 8 bases. The J call is doubtful: the DNA matches TRBJ2-7 better. The CDR3 totals 14 residues. Germline V CDR1 and CDR2: SGDLS, YYNGEE. Here the CDR3 reads CASSATGVFHEQYF. As DNA, the CDR3 is TGTGCCAGCAGCGCGACAGGGGTCTTCCACGAGCAGTACTTC.

V is TRBV5-1 and J is TRBJ2-7, with 9 positions matching TRBD1. Germline CDR1 SGHRS, CDR2 YFSETQ. CDR3 size: 17 residues. The ends lost 1 base at V and 6 bases at J; junction bases unmatched: 14. The CDR3 protein is CASSLSGPGQGLGEQYF. The CDR3 nucleotides are TGCGCCAGCAGCTTGTCCGGACCGGGACAGGGTTTAGGCGAGCAGTACTTC.

This chain uses TRBV6-5 with TRBJ1-4; no definite D call. V shed 2 bases and J shed 3 bases, with 4 bases lying between them. Germline lookup yields CDR1 MNHEY and CDR2 SVGAGI. This CDR3 has 13 amino acids. DNA of the CDR3: TGTGCCAGCAGTTACAGGTCTAATGAAAAACTGTTTTTT. It specifies CASSYRSNEKLFF.

V and J are TRBV10-1 and TRBJ1-1; D gene unclear. V was clipped by 7 bases and J by 0 bases, with 9 bases between them. The CDR3 extends over 13 amino acids. Per the germline V gene, CDR1 is WNHNN and CDR2 is SYGVQD (reference sequence). CDR3 sequence reads: CASNKDLNTEAFF. CDR3 nucleotides: TGCGCCAGCAATAAGGACCTGAACACTGAAGCTTTCTTT.

This clone was observed a single time. The chain uses TRBV19 and TRBJ2-1, with D perhaps TRBD1 (5 bases). With 3 bases removed from V and 2 bases from J, the gap between germline ends came to 11 bases. The CDR3 is 15 amino acids. Germline V gene lookup returns CDR1 LNHDA and CDR2 SQIVND (reference sequence). In DNA, the CDR3 is TGTGCCAGTAGTATGGCCAGGGTACCCTACAATGAGCAGTTCTTC. Its translation is CASSMARVPYNEQFF.

V usage is TRBV15 and J usage is TRBJ2-5; D remains ambiguous. The length of the CDR3 is 15 residues. V dropped 0 bases and J dropped 4 bases, with 12 bases sitting between them. The germline V gene encodes CDR1 LNHNV and CDR2 YYDKDF (reference sequence). CDR3 DNA sequence: TGTGCCACCAGCAGAGATCCCAGGATTGTAGAGACCCAGTACTTC. Translated: CATSRDPRIVETQYF.